The 9 T cell receptor beta chains below come from one sample, sequenced in a study of T cells in Graves' hyperthyroidism and ophthalmopathy. RNA transcripts were the template for amplifying TCR beta CDR3 regions. The HTBI primer set drove a first-round RT-PCR of the TCR CDR3. Each CDR3 protein gets one entry after TCRdb re-called the multiplex PCR reads with MiXCR. The profile covers approximately 380,000 distinct CDR3 sequences, with over 15% appearing a single time and around 3.4% taken by the ten largest. The material sequenced was blood. The receptors shown here come from a woman younger than 35 with Graves' hyperthyroidism.

This clonotype showed up many times. The chain couples TRBV29-1 to TRBJ2-5, with no clear D. The CDR3 extends over 13 amino acids. V was cut by 4 bases and J by 3 bases, with 12 bases left in between. Germline CDR1 reads SQVTM; CDR2 reads ANQGSEA. The CDR3 loop is CSVARQLKETQYF. The CDR3 DNA reads TGCAGCGTTGCCCGTCAGCTCAAAGAGACCCAGTACTTC.

There are many counts of this clonotype. The CDR3 protein is CASSERVPWPQHF. The CDR3 region has the DNA TGTGCCAGCAGTGAACGAGTGCCTTGGCCCCAGCATTTT. The genes are TRBV2 and TRBJ1-5; no reliable D call. CDR3 size: 13 residues. Trimming left V 2 bases short and J 9 bases short, with 11 bases between. Germline assignment: CDR1 SNHLY and CDR2 FYNNEI.

Note on this clonotype: The germline gene is not matched at one end of the junction; a read error may be the cause. J is TRBJ1-2 and V is TRBV2, with D maybe TRBD1 (5 bases). The CDR3 consists of 10 residues. Looked up from germline, CDR1 is SNHLY and CDR2 is FYNNEI. For the CDR3, the DNA is TGTGCCAGCAGTTTTTCCGGGACCTTCTTC. This sequence encodes CASSFSGTFF.

This clonotype was recorded many times. The chain employs TRBV29-1 and TRBJ1-3; the match to TRBD1 covers 7 bases. V lost 6 bases to trimming and J lost 7 bases; unmatched junction nucleotides: 12. Germline V CDR1 and CDR2: SQVTM, ANQGSEA. The CDR3 spans 14 residues. The CDR3 loop reads CSVKGQMTRNTIYF. In DNA form, the CDR3 reads TGCAGCGTAAAGGGACAGATGACAAGGAACACCATATATTTT.

Here the CDR3 reads CASSSSGAVHYEQYF. Here the CDR3 DNA reads TGCGCCAGCAGCTCTTCCGGGGCAGTTCACTACGAGCAGTACTTC. The chain combines TRBV5-1 with TRBJ2-7; D tentatively reads TRBD1 or TRBD2 (5 bases each). CDR3 length equals 15 residues. Trimming shortened V by 3 bases and J by 3 bases, and 16 bases separated the two germline ends. Germline V lookup: CDR1 SGHRS, CDR2 YFSETQ.

On this clonotype: A much larger clone lies a single base off, so this may be a read error. This chain uses TRBV30 with TRBJ2-7; 7 nucleotides agree with TRBD2. This CDR3 has 11 residues. The germline CDR1 and CDR2 sequences are GTSNPN and SVGIG (reference sequence). The CDR3 DNA follows: TGTGCCTGGAGGGCGGGGGACGAGCAGCACTTC. Translation gives CAWRAGDEQHF.

The sample holds a few counts of this clonotype. The chain employs TRBV4-1 and TRBJ2-5; 13 bases agree with TRBD2. V was clipped by 3 bases and J by 0 bases; unmatched bases: 10. This CDR3 has 19 residues. Germline loops: CDR1 MGHRA, CDR2 YSYEKL. The CDR3 sequence is CASSQARGLAGQYQETQYF. DNA of the CDR3: TGCGCCAGCAGCCAGGCTAGGGGACTAGCGGGGCAGTACCAAGAGACCCAGTACTTC.

This clonotype was seen more than once but under ten times. The chain combines TRBV6-1 with TRBJ1-1, with a weak D call TRBD1 (5 bases). The V and J ends lost 6 bases and 6 bases respectively, with 26 bases between them. Germline-derived CDR1 and CDR2 are MNHNS and SASEGT. The CDR3 has 17 residues. Here the CDR3 DNA reads TGTGCCAGCAGCTGGGTGGGGGTTTCTACCGCTCCCCCTGAAGCTTTCTTT. Translation: CASSWVGVSTAPPEAFF.

This clonotype was detected many times. The chain uses TRBV29-1 and TRBJ2-5, with D perhaps matching TRBD1 (5 bases). The CDR3 totals 14 residues. Between the trimmed V and J ends, which lost 3 bases and 3 bases, there was a span of 14 bases. In germline, CDR1 is SQVTM, CDR2 ANQGSEA. The chain's CDR3 is CSVEIPKTEETQYF. CDR3 nucleotides: TGCAGCGTTGAGATCCCAAAGACAGAAGAGACCCAGTACTTC.